The 26 T cell receptor beta chains below all came from one sample that was sequenced in a study of siplizumab effects on memory and regulatory T cells. Sequencing used immunoSEQ multiplex PCR; TCRdb keeps in-frame clones, though not all of them. The sample lists around 110,000 clones, roughly 94% seen once, with approximately 1.8% in the top ten. Sample: non-Treg CD4+ T cells sorted from blood. The receptors come from a human donor in good health.

J is TRBJ2-1 and V is TRBV4-1; 9 bases map to TRBD1. The trim removed 4 bases at V and 0 bases at J, leaving 4 bases unmatched. The V gene's germline CDR1 is MGHRA and CDR2 YSYEKL. The CDR3 has 16 residues. DNA for the CDR3: TGCGCCAGCAGCCCCATGGGACAGGGCTCCTACAATGAGCAGTTCTTC. This encodes CASSPMGQGSYNEQFF.

The genes are TRBV6-1 and TRBJ2-7; 7 nucleotides line up with TRBD2. Germline trimming cut 7 bases from V and 7 bases from J; bases unmatched to any gene: 13. Germline CDR1 MNHNS, CDR2 SASEGT. CDR3 length: 14 residues. The chain's CDR3 is CASMRGTSSSEQYF. The CDR3 bases are TGTGCCAGCATGCGGGGGACGTCGTCGAGTGAGCAGTACTTC.

The gene calls are TRBV7-8 and TRBJ1-2; D ambiguous. Looked up from germline, CDR1 is SGHVS and CDR2 is FQNEAQ. V was clipped by 2 bases and J by 8 bases, with 12 bases between them. The CDR3 consists of 13 residues. The CDR3 coding sequence is TGTGCCAGCAGCTTAATCCCAGCTCGGGGCTACACCTTC. Protein: CASSLIPARGYTF.

CDR3 sequence: CASSYAGNVVEQYF. The CDR3 nucleotides are TGTGCCAGCAGTTACGCAGGGAATGTCGTCGAGCAGTACTTC. The chain employs TRBV6-6 and TRBJ2-7, with D perhaps matching TRBD1 (5 bases). The CDR3 is 14 residues long. With 2 bases removed from V and 6 bases from J, the gap between germline ends came to 14 bases. Germline lookup yields CDR1 MNHNY and CDR2 SVGAGI (reference sequence).

The rearrangement links TRBV19 to TRBJ1-1, with D hard to call. CDR1 LNHDA and CDR2 SQIVND come from the germline V gene (reference sequence). The germline V and J ends were trimmed by 9 bases and 1 base, with 6 bases remaining between them. The CDR3 length is 11 residues. CDR3 loop: CASGRNTEAFF. Here the CDR3 DNA reads TGTGCCAGCGGGAGGAACACTGAAGCTTTCTTT.

The chain couples TRBV18 to TRBJ2-5, with D perhaps TRBD1 (5 bases). In germline, CDR1 is KGHSH, CDR2 LQKENI. This CDR3 spans 14 amino acids. Trimming took 2 bases from V and 6 from J, leaving 13 bases between them. The CDR3 DNA reads as TGTGCCAGCTCACCAGGGTCGCAGGGCCAGACCCAGTACTTC. Residues: CASSPGSQGQTQYF.

V gene TRBV19 combines with J gene TRBJ2-1, with 8 nucleotides matching TRBD2. There are 15 residues in the CDR3. The ends lost 0 bases at V and 9 bases at J; junction bases unmatched: 7. Germline V CDR1 and CDR2: LNHDA, SQIVND (reference sequence). The CDR3 spells CASSIDPGGPGEQFF. The CDR3 region has the DNA TGTGCCAGTAGTATAGACCCGGGGGGGCCTGGTGAGCAGTTCTTC. Full variable domain (missing parts from reference TRBV19 and TRBJ2-1): DGGITQSPKYLFRKEGQNVTLSCEQNLNHDAMYWYRQDPGQGLRLIYYSQIVNDFQKGDIAEGYSVSREKKESFPLTVTSAQKNPTAFYLCASSIDPGGPGEQFFGPGTRLTVL.

Here the CDR3 reads CASSIGPTNSYEQYF. The CDR3 nucleotides are TGTGCCAGTAGTATTGGGCCGACGAATTCCTACGAGCAGTACTTC. V and J are TRBV19 and TRBJ2-7, with D unclear. Trimming took off 3 bases at V and 1 base at J, with 13 bases between the two ends. CDR3 length: 15 residues. Germline lookup yields CDR1 LNHDA and CDR2 SQIVND (reference sequence).

This chain links TRBV5-1 with TRBJ2-7, with 13 bases lining up with TRBD2. This CDR3 is built from 18 residues. Germline CDR1 and CDR2: SGHRS and YFSETQ. The J segment lost 2 bases and the V segment lost 4 bases, leaving 12 bases of the junction unmatched. The CDR3 DNA reads as TGCGCCAGCAGCCGCGCGTCCGGGACTAGCGGGGATACCTACGAGCAGTACTTC. Translated, it gives CASSRASGTSGDTYEQYF. Looking up the rest from reference TRBV5-1 and TRBJ2-7 gives the full variable domain: KAGVTQTPRYLIKTRGQQVTLSCSPISGHRSVSWYQQTPGQGLQFLFEYFSETQRNKGNFPGRFSGRQFSNSRSEMNVSTLELGDSALYLCASSRASGTSGDTYEQYFGPGTRLTVT.

The chain employs TRBV25-1 and TRBJ2-5; 7 bases map to TRBD1. J was trimmed by 5 bases and V by 3 bases; bases with no gene match: 6. Germline V gene lookup returns CDR1 MGHDK and CDR2 SYGVNS. CDR3 length: 14 residues. This chain's CDR3 is CASSEAGQVETQYF. In nucleotides, the CDR3 is TGTGCCAGCAGTGAGGCCGGACAGGTGGAGACCCAGTACTTC.

V is TRBV5-1 and J is TRBJ2-3; 11 positions match TRBD2. Germline trimming cut 2 bases from V and 0 bases from J; bases unmatched to any gene: 5. The CDR3 runs to 17 residues. Germline lookup yields CDR1 SGHRS and CDR2 YFSETQ. In DNA form, the CDR3 reads TGCGCCAGCAGCTTTCGGACTAGCGGGTCTAGCACAGATACGCAGTATTTT. Amino acids: CASSFRTSGSSTDTQYF. Combining the CDR3 with reference TRBV5-1 and TRBJ2-3 gives the whole variable domain KAGVTQTPRYLIKTRGQQVTLSCSPISGHRSVSWYQQTPGQGLQFLFEYFSETQRNKGNFPGRFSGRQFSNSRSEMNVSTLELGDSALYLCASSFRTSGSSTDTQYFGPGTRLTVL.

V is TRBV5-6 and J is TRBJ2-3; D ambiguous. CDR1 and CDR2 (germline): SGHDT, YYEEEE. The CDR3 spans 12 residues. V was trimmed by 2 bases and J by 4 bases, leaving 5 bases between them. The CDR3 DNA follows: TGTGCCAGCAGCTTATTTCCAGATACGCAGTATTTT. It is translated as CASSLFPDTQYF. The full variable domain, with the rest looked up from reference TRBV5-6 and TRBJ2-3, is DAGVTQSPTHLIKTRGQQVTLRCSPKSGHDTVSWYQQALGQGPQFIFQYYEEEERQRGNFPDRFSGHQFPNYSSELNVNALLLGDSALYLCASSLFPDTQYFGPGTRLTVL.

The chain couples TRBV18 to TRBJ2-7; 9 bases align to TRBD2. The length of the CDR3 is 15 residues. V was pared by 2 bases and J by 2 bases, with 4 bases of the junction left unmatched. Germline CDR1 reads KGHSH; CDR2 reads LQKENI. CDR3 residues: CASSPGTSSPYEQYF. The CDR3 region has the DNA TGTGCCAGCTCACCAGGGACTAGCAGCCCCTACGAGCAGTACTTC.

V usage is TRBV27 and J usage is TRBJ2-7; 10 positions agree with TRBD2. J lost 6 bases, V lost 3 bases, and 5 bases had no gene match. This CDR3 has 14 residues. The germline CDR1 and CDR2 sequences are MNHEY and SMNVEV (reference sequence). CDR3 DNA sequence: TGTGCCAGCAGTTTGGTAGCGGGAGGCCTCGAGCAGTACTTC. It yields the protein CASSLVAGGLEQYF.

V gene TRBV7-2 combines with J gene TRBJ2-5; D not resolved. In germline, CDR1 is SGHTA, CDR2 FQGNSA. V was pared by 4 bases and J by 4 bases, with 13 bases between. CDR3 length: 14 amino acids. The CDR3 coding sequence is TGTGCCAGCAGCTCAGGCGGCGGACGAGAGACCCAGTACTTC. Its translation is CASSSGGGRETQYF.

CDR3 DNA: TGTGCCAGCAGCTTCGAGGGTTACAATGAGCAGTTCTTC. Protein product: CASSFEGYNEQFF. The rearrangement uses TRBV11-2 and TRBJ2-1; D is possibly TRBD2 (5 bases). The CDR3 spans 13 residues. V dropped 3 bases and J dropped 4 bases, with 7 bases sitting between them. The germline V gene has CDR1 SGHAT and CDR2 FQNNGV.

This clone showed up just once. V usage is TRBV5-6 and J usage is TRBJ2-1; 9 nucleotides match TRBD1. Germline assignment: CDR1 SGHDT and CDR2 YYEEEE. V gave up 4 bases and J gave up 2 bases; unmatched junction bases: 10. The length of the CDR3 is 17 residues. The CDR3, as DNA: TGTGCCAGCAGCCCACTAGGACAGGGGACGACCTACAATGAGCAGTTCTTC. It is translated as CASSPLGQGTTYNEQFF.

The chain is built from TRBV6-6 and TRBJ1-1; 7 nucleotides align to TRBD1. The CDR3 contains 16 residues. V was pared by 5 bases and J by 5 bases, with 14 bases of the junction left unmatched. In germline, CDR1 is MNHNY, CDR2 SVGAGI (reference sequence). This CDR3 is CASSAMNRGSGTEAFF. For the CDR3, the DNA is TGTGCCAGCAGTGCGATGAACAGGGGCTCGGGTACTGAAGCTTTCTTT.

This chain joins TRBV19 and TRBJ2-3; 7 nucleotides agree with TRBD1. The CDR3 is 14 amino acids. Unmatched junction bases numbered 1, after V lost 3 bases and J lost 1 base. Germline CDR1 reads LNHDA; CDR2 reads SQIVND (reference sequence). The CDR3 DNA is TGTGCCAGTAGTATGGGACAGCGCACAGATACGCAGTATTTT. Translated, it gives CASSMGQRTDTQYF. Full variable domain (missing parts from reference TRBV19 and TRBJ2-3): DGGITQSPKYLFRKEGQNVTLSCEQNLNHDAMYWYRQDPGQGLRLIYYSQIVNDFQKGDIAEGYSVSREKKESFPLTVTSAQKNPTAFYLCASSMGQRTDTQYFGPGTRLTVL.

This chain connects TRBV18 to TRBJ1-5, with 9 bases that match TRBD1. The V gene end was trimmed by 2 bases and the J gene end by 3 bases; junction bases not matched to a gene: 2. The V gene's germline CDR1 is KGHSH and CDR2 LQKENI. The CDR3 is made up of 15 amino acids. The CDR3 is CASSPGTGNNQPQHF. CDR3 nucleotide sequence: TGTGCCAGCTCACCAGGGACAGGGAACAATCAGCCCCAGCATTTT.

The chain has TRBV7-2 and TRBJ1-5, with unresolved D. This CDR3 region has 14 residues. The V end lost 5 bases, the J end lost 7 bases, and 15 bases lay between the germline ends. Germline values: CDR1 SGHTA, CDR2 FQGNSA. The chain's CDR3 is CASSPGPGGQPQHF. The CDR3 DNA reads TGTGCCAGCAGCCCTGGCCCGGGAGGACAGCCCCAGCATTTT.

The chain carries TRBV7-2 and TRBJ1-2, with a weak D call TRBD1 (5 bases). The germline V and J ends were trimmed by 4 bases and 6 bases, with 15 bases remaining between them. This CDR3 spans 14 amino acids. Germline V gene data show CDR1 as SGHTA and CDR2 as FQGNSA. The CDR3 loop reads CASSSWTNVNGYTF. CDR3 coding DNA: TGTGCCAGCAGCTCTTGGACAAACGTCAATGGCTACACCTTC.

This clone appeared a few times. The chain couples TRBV2 to TRBJ2-7; TRBD1 might be the D (6 bases). Trimming took off 0 bases at V and 4 bases at J, with 13 bases between the two ends. Looked up from germline, CDR1 is SNHLY and CDR2 is FYNNEI. The CDR3 totals 15 residues. The chain's CDR3 is CASSEAGGGSYEQYF. The CDR3 DNA is TGTGCCAGCAGTGAAGCGGGTGGGGGCTCGTACGAGCAGTACTTC.

The chain joins TRBV7-7 to TRBJ2-3; D not certain. This CDR3 is 10 amino acids long. V was trimmed by 11 bases and J by 6 bases, leaving 9 bases between them. Germline V gene data show CDR1 as SSHAT and CDR2 as FNYEAQ (reference sequence). CDR3 sequence: CAPEEDTQYF. The CDR3 nucleotides are TGTGCCCCCGAGGAGGATACGCAGTATTTT.

Note on this clone: The same CDR3 also results from other DNA sequences found in this sample. The CDR3 reads CSVERGGYGYTF. The CDR3 bases are TGCAGCGTTGAACGGGGTGGCTATGGCTACACCTTC. The chain recombines TRBV29-1 with TRBJ1-2; D gene ambiguous. CDR1 is SQVTM, CDR2 ANQGSEA, per germline. V lost 2 bases and J lost 4, with 8 bases in between. The CDR3 covers 12 residues.

CDR3 DNA sequence: TGTGCCAGCAGCTTTCGAGGGGGTTATGGCTACACCTTC. It specifies CASSFRGGYGYTF. The V and J genes are TRBV11-3 and TRBJ1-2, with D maybe TRBD1 (6 bases). Germline V gene sequence: CDR1 SGHNT, CDR2 YENEEA. Trimming stripped 3 bases from V and 5 bases from J, with 10 bases between. The CDR3 contains 13 residues.